Shown below are 9 T cell receptor beta chains from a single sample sequenced in a study of blood T cell repertoires in COVID-19. Sequencing was performed with immunoSEQ multiplex PCR; in TCRdb, only in-frame clones are kept and a portion is missing. The table records about 74,000 clones, about 90% of them present only once. Sequencing was done on a sample of peripheral blood. The source of these receptors is a woman between 45 and 60 years old in a cohort sampled during active COVID-19.

J is TRBJ2-3 and V is TRBV5-1, with a tentative D call TRBD1 (7 bases). Trimming cost V 4 bases and J 5 bases, with 11 bases left between them. Germline CDR1 SGHRS, CDR2 YFSETQ. The CDR3 is 13 residues long. The CDR3 nucleotides read TGCGCCAGCAGCACCCAGGGGGGAGATACGCAGTATTTT. The encoded protein is CASSTQGGDTQYF.

V gene TRBV5-4 combines with J gene TRBJ2-3; 10 bases align to TRBD2. CDR3 length equals 15 residues. The germline V gene has CDR1 SGHNT and CDR2 YYREEE (reference sequence). The V and J ends lost 7 bases and 3 bases, in that order; junction bases with no gene match: 8. CDR3 coding DNA: TGTGCCAGCCAAACTAGCGGGATAGGAACAGATACGCAGTATTTT. As protein: CASQTSGIGTDTQYF.

J is TRBJ2-7 and V is TRBV3-1 (or the pseudogene TRBV3-2); 8 bases map to TRBD2. After removal of 4 bases from V and 2 bases from J, the junction contained 1 base not matched to a gene. This CDR3 spans 13 amino acids. Per the germline V gene, CDR1 is LGHDT and CDR2 is YNNKEL (reference sequence). CDR3 residues: CASSLSGAYEQYF. The CDR3 DNA reads as TGTGCCAGCAGCCTTAGCGGGGCCTACGAGCAGTACTTC.

This chain links TRBV9 with TRBJ1-1; D might be TRBD1 (5 bases). The CDR3 spans 13 residues. V lost 3 bases to trimming and J lost 5 bases, with 11 bases between them. Germline loops: CDR1 SGDLS, CDR2 YYNGEE. CDR3: CASSGEGLTEAFF. The CDR3 bases are TGTGCCAGCAGCGGGGAGGGGTTAACTGAAGCTTTCTTT.

The CDR3 reads CASSLAGNFGDIQYF. DNA for the CDR3: TGTGCCAGCAGCTTAGCGGGGAACTTCGGGGACATTCAGTACTTC. The V and J genes are TRBV7-9 and TRBJ2-4; possible D gene TRBD2, 5 bases. Germline V lookup: CDR1 SEHNR, CDR2 FQNEAQ (reference sequence). CDR3 size: 15 residues. V was pared by 0 bases and J by 8 bases, with 14 bases between.

This chain connects TRBV27 to TRBJ2-1; 13 nucleotides agree with TRBD2. The CDR3 consists of 16 residues. CDR1 is MNHEY, CDR2 SMNVEV, per germline (reference sequence). The V segment lost 0 bases and the J segment 8 bases; nucleotides outside the gene matches: 4. CDR3 amino acids: CASSLSGTSGNHEQFF. The CDR3 nucleotides are TGTGCCAGCAGTTTATCCGGGACTAGCGGGAACCATGAGCAGTTCTTC.

V is TRBV5-8 and J is TRBJ2-5; 8 bases are a match to TRBD1. The CDR3 covers 15 residues. Unmatched junction bases numbered 6, after V lost 3 bases and J lost 2 bases. From germline, CDR1 is SGHTS and CDR2 YDEGEE. CDR3: CASSSDRGGQETQYF. The CDR3 region has the DNA TGTGCCAGCAGCTCAGACAGGGGTGGACAAGAGACCCAGTACTTC.

The V call is TRBV28, the J call TRBJ1-2, with TRBD1 as a possible D gene (5 bases). V was pared by 5 bases and J by 11 bases, with 27 bases between. The germline V gene encodes CDR1 MDHEN and CDR2 SYDVKM. This CDR3 has 16 residues. The chain's CDR3 is CASSPATRQTLSGYTF. The CDR3 DNA sequence: TGTGCCAGCAGTCCCGCAACGAGACAGACCCTCTCCGGGTACACCTTC.

The chain carries TRBV6-6 and TRBJ1-1; 7 bases map to TRBD1. CDR3 length equals 15 residues. The V gene end was trimmed by 8 bases and the J gene end by 2 bases; junction bases not matched to a gene: 11. From germline, CDR1 is MNHNY and CDR2 SVGAGI (reference sequence). CDR3 residues: CASHQGGGINTEAFF. In DNA, the CDR3 is TGTGCCAGCCACCAGGGGGGAGGAATTAACACTGAAGCTTTCTTT.